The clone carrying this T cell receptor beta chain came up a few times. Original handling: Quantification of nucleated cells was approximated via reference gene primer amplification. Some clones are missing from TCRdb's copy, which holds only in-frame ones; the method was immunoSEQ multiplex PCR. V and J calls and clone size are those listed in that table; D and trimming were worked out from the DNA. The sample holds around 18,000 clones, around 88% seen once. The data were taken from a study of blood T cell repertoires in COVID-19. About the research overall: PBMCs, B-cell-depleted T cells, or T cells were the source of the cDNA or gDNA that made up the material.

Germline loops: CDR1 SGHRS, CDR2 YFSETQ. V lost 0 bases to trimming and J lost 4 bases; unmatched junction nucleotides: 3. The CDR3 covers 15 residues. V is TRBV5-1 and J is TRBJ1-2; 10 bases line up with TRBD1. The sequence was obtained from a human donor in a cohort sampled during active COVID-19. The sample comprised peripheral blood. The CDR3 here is CASSLAGTGAYGYTF. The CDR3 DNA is TGCGCCAGCAGCTTGGCAGGGACAGGGGCCTATGGCTACACCTTC. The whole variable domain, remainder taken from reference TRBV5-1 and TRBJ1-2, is KAGVTQTPRYLIKTRGQQVTLSCSPISGHRSVSWYQQTPGQGLQFLFEYFSETQRNKGNFPGRFSGRQFSNSRSEMNVSTLELGDSALYLCASSLAGTGAYGYTFGSGTRLTVV.